This T cell receptor beta chain was documented in a study of blood T cell repertoires in COVID-19. Study information: Acute and convalescent COVID-19 samples came from the United States, Italy and Spain.

The germline V gene encodes CDR1 GTSNPN and CDR2 SVGIG (reference sequence). V lost 1 base, J lost 3 bases, and 12 bases lay in between. The CDR3 is 15 residues long. Method: immunoSEQ multiplex PCR; TCRdb's copy keeps in-frame clones and lacks some. The sample has about 34,000 clones; roughly 88% are singletons. Sequencing input: peripheral blood. The receptor's source is a man aged 80 or over with acute or convalescent COVID-19. This chain uses TRBV30 with TRBJ1-4; D not certain. CDR3: CAWSATRRANEKLFF. The CDR3 DNA sequence: TGTGCCTGGAGTGCCACGAGGAGGGCTAATGAAAAACTGTTTTTT.